This record concerns one T cell receptor beta chain sequence. In the original analysis: Researchers report that nucleated cell counts were estimated from reference gene primer amplification. Using immunoSEQ multiplex PCR, the repertoire was profiled, and TCRdb retains in-frame clones only, with some absent. V and J calls and clone size are copied from that table; D and trimming were computed from the DNA. The sample records 110,000 to 150,000 clones, 75% to 90% being singletons. Trimming pared 6 bases from V and 0 bases from J, leaving 8 bases between. Germline V gene lookup returns CDR1 SNHLY and CDR2 FYNNEI. This CDR3 is 13 amino acids long. These data come from a study of blood T cell repertoires in COVID-19.

This TCR came from a man between 65 and 79 years old who had recovered from COVID-19. Sequenced: peripheral blood. The chain carries TRBV2 and TRBJ1-1, with D perhaps TRBD1 (5 bases). The CDR3 sequence is CASRVGVNTEAFF. The CDR3 coding sequence is TGTGCCAGCAGAGTAGGGGTGAACACTGAAGCTTTCTTT.